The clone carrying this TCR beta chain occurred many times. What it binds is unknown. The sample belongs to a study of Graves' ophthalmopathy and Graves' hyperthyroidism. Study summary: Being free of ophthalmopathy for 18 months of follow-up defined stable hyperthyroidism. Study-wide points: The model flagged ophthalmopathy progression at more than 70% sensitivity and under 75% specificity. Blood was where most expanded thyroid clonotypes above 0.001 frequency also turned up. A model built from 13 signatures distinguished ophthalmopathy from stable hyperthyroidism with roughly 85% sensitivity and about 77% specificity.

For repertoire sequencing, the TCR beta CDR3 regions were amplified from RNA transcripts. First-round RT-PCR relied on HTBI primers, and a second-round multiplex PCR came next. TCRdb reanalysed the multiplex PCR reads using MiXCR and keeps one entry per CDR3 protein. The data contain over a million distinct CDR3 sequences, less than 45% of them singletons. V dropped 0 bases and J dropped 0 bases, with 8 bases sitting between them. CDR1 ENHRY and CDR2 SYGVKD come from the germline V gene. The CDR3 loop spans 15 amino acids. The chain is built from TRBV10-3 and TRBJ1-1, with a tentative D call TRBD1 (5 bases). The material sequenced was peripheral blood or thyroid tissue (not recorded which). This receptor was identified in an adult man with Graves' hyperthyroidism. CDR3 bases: TGTGCCATCAGTGAGTCGGGGGAGATGAACACTGAAGCTTTCTTT. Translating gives CAISESGEMNTEAFF.